A single sample is the source of the 5 T cell receptor beta chains below, sequenced in a study of T cell clones after liver transplantation. Method: immunoSEQ multiplex PCR; TCRdb's copy keeps in-frame clones and lacks some. The data hold around 60,000 clones, with over 70% observed a single time. Here the sequenced sample was CD4+ T cells from blood, taken before liver transplant. These receptors were collected from a human donor who received a liver transplant.

The chain has TRBV5-1 and TRBJ2-2; TRBD1 matches at 9 bases. From germline, CDR1 is SGHRS and CDR2 YFSETQ. The V gene end was trimmed by 4 bases and the J gene end by 5 bases; junction bases not matched to a gene: 6. This CDR3 is 15 amino acids long. The CDR3 loop reads CASSMGDRVTGELFF. For the CDR3, the DNA is TGCGCCAGCAGCATGGGGGACAGGGTGACCGGGGAGCTGTTTTTT.

The rearrangement links TRBV10-3 to TRBJ1-1; D gene unclear. Trimming shortened V by 2 bases and J by 5 bases, and 12 bases separated the two germline ends. This CDR3 comprises 14 residues. Germline V gives CDR1 ENHRY, CDR2 SYGVKD. The CDR3 bases are TGTGCCATCAGTGAGCTCCCTCAGAGGACTGAAGCTTTCTTT. Translated, it gives CAISELPQRTEAFF.

The chain carries TRBV28 and TRBJ2-7; 7 nucleotides align to TRBD2. The CDR3 is 12 residues long. CDR1 is MDHEN and CDR2 is SYDVKM in the germline V gene. V shed 9 bases and J 7 bases; nucleotides not matched to a gene: 9. CDR3 residues: CASRRDYGEQYF. Written as DNA, the CDR3 is TGTGCCAGTCGCAGGGACTACGGGGAGCAGTACTTC. The whole variable domain, filled in from reference TRBV28 and TRBJ2-7, reads DVKVTQSSRYLVKRTGEKVFLECVQDMDHENMFWYRQDPGLGLRLIYFSYDVKMKEKGDIPEGYSVSREKKERFSLILESASTNQTSMYLCASRRDYGEQYFGPGTRLTVT.

The chain couples TRBV7-2 to TRBJ2-7; possible D gene TRBD2, 5 bases. The CDR3 contains 13 residues. From germline, CDR1 is SGHTA and CDR2 FQGNSA. V was shortened by 5 bases and J by 5 bases, with 13 bases between the two germline ends. The DNA for the CDR3 is TGTGCCAGCAGCCCTCGCGTCGGGGACGAGCAGTACTTC. Amino acids: CASSPRVGDEQYF.

The chain joins TRBV6-5 to TRBJ1-4, with TRBD1 matching over 11 bases. The CDR3 runs 15 residues. Looked up from germline, CDR1 is MNHEY and CDR2 is SVGAGI. With V trimmed by 7 bases and J by 0 bases, 1 base remained unmatched. This chain's CDR3 is CASKGQGATNEKLFF. CDR3 bases: TGTGCCAGCAAGGGACAGGGGGCAACTAATGAAAAACTGTTTTTT.